Each of the 9 T cell receptor beta chains below was sequenced from the same sample in a study of T cell responses to AZD1222 COVID-19 vaccine. Only in-frame clones appear in the TCRdb table, and some are missing; sequencing was by immunoSEQ multiplex PCR. This sample yields 130,000 to 150,000 clones, of which 70% to 90% are seen a single time; 2% to 2.5% belongs to the top ten. Here the sequenced sample was peripheral blood, taken on day 0 of AZD1222 vaccination. Receptors were obtained from an adult in good health.

Notes on this clone: A read error may produce the germline difference seen at one junction end. This rearrangement joins TRBV6-5 to TRBJ1-1, with D perhaps matching TRBD1 (6 bases). This CDR3 is 13 amino acids long. CDR1 MNHEY and CDR2 SVGAGI come from the germline V gene. In DNA, the CDR3 is TGTGCCTGCAGGGGTATGGGGAACACTGAAGCTTTCTTT. Translated, it gives CACRGMGNTEAFF.

The chain employs TRBV6-1 and TRBJ1-2, with D perhaps TRBD1 (6 bases). With 5 bases removed from V and 7 bases from J, the gap between germline ends came to 17 bases. This CDR3 comprises 14 residues. CDR1 and CDR2 (germline): MNHNS, SASEGT. The CDR3 loop is CASSNEQGFGGYTF. CDR3 nucleotides: TGTGCCAGCAGTAATGAACAGGGATTTGGTGGCTACACCTTC.

This clone was recorded only once. The rearrangement links TRBV10-3 to TRBJ2-7; 9 bases match TRBD1. Trimming at V came to 7 bases and at J to 2 bases, leaving 9 bases not matched to a gene. Looked up from germline, CDR1 is ENHRY and CDR2 is SYGVKD. The CDR3 runs to 15 residues. The CDR3 nucleotides are TGTGCCATCAATACGGGGACAGGGAACACCTACGAGCAGTACTTC. It translates to CAINTGTGNTYEQYF.

V and J are TRBV5-1 and TRBJ2-2; no definite D call. Germline V gene sequence: CDR1 SGHRS, CDR2 YFSETQ. There are 13 residues in the CDR3. Between the trimmed V and J ends, which lost 2 bases and 3 bases, there was a span of 5 bases. Written as DNA, the CDR3 is TGCGCCAGCAGCTTACAAGACACCGGGGAGCTGTTTTTT. Translated: CASSLQDTGELFF.

This clone was detected only once. This rearrangement joins TRBV2 to TRBJ1-2; no clear D. CDR1 SNHLY and CDR2 FYNNEI come from the germline V gene. The CDR3 totals 15 residues. V was shortened by 1 base and J by 8 bases, with 17 bases between the two germline ends. The CDR3 bases are TGTGCCAGCAGTGAAGTACCGGGCGGGCTAGAGGGCTACACCTTC. Protein sequence: CASSEVPGGLEGYTF. Filled out from reference TRBV2 and TRBJ1-2, the complete variable domain reads EPEVTQTPSHQVTQMGQEVILRCVPISNHLYFYWYRQILGQKVEFLVSFYNNEISEKSEIFDDQFSVERPDGSNFTLKIRSTKLEDSAMYFCASSEVPGGLEGYTFGSGTRLTVV.

The chain has TRBV7-2 and TRBJ2-3; no firm D call. The CDR3 contains 15 residues. CDR1 is SGHTA and CDR2 is FQGNSA in the germline V gene. Deletions cut 1 base from V and 5 bases from J, with 13 bases between. The chain's CDR3 is CASSLVWAWGDTQYF. The CDR3 DNA sequence: TGTGCCAGCAGCTTAGTATGGGCCTGGGGAGATACGCAGTATTTT.

The chain links TRBV7-3 to TRBJ2-7, with 11 bases lining up with TRBD2. Germline-derived CDR1 and CDR2 are SGHTA and FQGTGA. V lost 5 bases to trimming and J lost 7 bases; unmatched junction nucleotides: 10. The CDR3 is 15 amino acids. In nucleotides, the CDR3 is TGTGCCAGCAGCAAAACCGGGACTAGCGGAGAAGAGCAGTACTTC. Translation: CASSKTGTSGEEQYF.

J is TRBJ1-6 and V is TRBV6-4; no clear D. Trimming pared 3 bases from V and 0 bases from J, leaving 3 bases between. CDR3 length: 14 residues. Germline V lookup: CDR1 MRHNA, CDR2 SNTAGT. CDR3 DNA sequence: TGTGCCAGCAGTGAGAGCTCCTATAATTCACCCCTCCACTTT. Amino acid sequence: CASSESSYNSPLHF.

This clone appeared once. This sequence joins TRBV19 and TRBJ1-5; D may be TRBD1 (5 bases). Germline V gene sequence: CDR1 LNHDA, CDR2 SQIVND (reference sequence). Trimming pared 7 bases from V and 0 bases from J, leaving 13 bases between. This CDR3 is 15 amino acids long. The CDR3: CASTLGGGSNQPQHF. The DNA of the CDR3 is TGTGCCAGTACCCTCGGCGGGGGTAGCAATCAGCCCCAGCATTTT.